These 9 T cell receptor beta chains share one sample of origin, sequenced in a study of blood T cell repertoires in COVID-19. TCRdb's copy holds only in-frame clones and misses some; the assay was immunoSEQ multiplex PCR. There are about 260,000 clones in the sample; approximately 86% occur only once, and approximately 2% lies in the top ten. The sequenced sample was peripheral blood. These receptors were collected from a man aged 25-45 years with active or convalescent COVID-19.

The rearrangement links TRBV9 to TRBJ2-7; D ambiguous. The germline V gene encodes CDR1 SGDLS and CDR2 YYNGEE. V lost 2 bases and J lost 0, with 15 bases in between. This CDR3 is built from 16 residues. The CDR3 loop reads CASSVRSPADSYEQYF. The CDR3 bases are TGTGCCAGCAGCGTTCGGTCCCCCGCGGACTCCTACGAGCAGTACTTC.

V usage is TRBV18 and J usage is TRBJ1-1, with TRBD1 matching over 11 bases. The CDR3 totals 14 residues. The J segment lost 10 bases and the V segment lost 4 bases, leaving 8 bases of the junction unmatched. The germline V gene encodes CDR1 KGHSH and CDR2 LQKENI. The CDR3 nucleotides read TGTGCCAGCTCACTAAAGGGACAGGGGGTTTCAGCTTTCTTT. Translating it yields CASSLKGQGVSAFF.

J is TRBJ1-2 and V is TRBV27, with 11 bases lining up with TRBD1. The CDR3 contains 15 residues. Germline V gives CDR1 MNHEY, CDR2 SMNVEV (reference sequence). The V gene end was trimmed by 2 bases and the J gene end by 2 bases; junction bases not matched to a gene: 1. The CDR3 DNA follows: TGTGCCAGCAGTTTAGGACAGGGGGCGAACTATGGCTACACCTTC. It specifies CASSLGQGANYGYTF.

CDR3 in DNA: TGTGCCAGCAGCTTGCCGCCAGGGGGCGACGAGCAGTACTTC. It codes for CASSLPPGGDEQYF. The rearrangement joins TRBV5-6 to TRBJ2-7; TRBD1 matches 8 bases. Germline CDR1 and CDR2: SGHDT and YYEEEE. Losses at the gene ends were 1 base for V and 5 bases for J; bases not matched to a gene: 5. CDR3 length: 14 residues.

This clone was seen more than once but under ten times. V and J are TRBV30 and TRBJ1-1; possibly TRBD1 for D (5 bases). Trimming removed 4 bases at V and 3 bases at J, with 9 bases between. From germline, CDR1 is GTSNPN and CDR2 SVGIG (reference sequence). The CDR3 length is 12 residues. The CDR3 DNA follows: TGTGCCTGGACCAGGGTCGACACTGAAGCTTTCTTT. Protein product: CAWTRVDTEAFF.

This chain connects TRBV29-1 to TRBJ1-3; D remains ambiguous. The V and J ends lost 5 bases and 0 bases respectively, with 11 bases between them. Germline V gene lookup returns CDR1 SQVTM and CDR2 ANQGSEA. This CDR3 spans 14 amino acids. CDR3 amino acids: CSVLGGRSGNTIYF. CDR3 DNA: TGCAGCGTTCTTGGAGGGCGCTCTGGAAACACCATATATTTT.

A single count supports this clone. J is TRBJ1-1 and V is TRBV2; 9 bases are shared with TRBD1. The J segment lost 0 bases and the V segment lost 6 bases, leaving 2 bases of the junction unmatched. Germline V gene data show CDR1 as SNHLY and CDR2 as FYNNEI. The CDR3 loop spans 14 amino acids. The DNA for the CDR3 is TGTGCCAGCAGACAGGGGGCGGTGAACACTGAAGCTTTCTTT. Protein product: CASRQGAVNTEAFF.

The chain carries TRBV4-3 and TRBJ2-5; D is unclear. The ends were cut back, 0 bases at V and 4 bases at J, with 6 bases in the middle. This CDR3 is built from 13 residues. The V gene's germline CDR1 is LGHNA and CDR2 YSLEER. The CDR3 DNA follows: TGCGCCAGCAGCCAAGAGGTGGCAGAGACCCAGTACTTC. This sequence encodes CASSQEVAETQYF.

V usage is TRBV7-2 and J usage is TRBJ1-2; TRBD1 aligns across 10 bases. This CDR3 contains 17 residues. After removal of 3 bases from V and 4 bases from J, the junction contained 11 bases not matched to a gene. CDR1 SGHTA and CDR2 FQGNSA come from the germline V gene. The CDR3 loop is CASSFLLTGQGGYGYTF. The CDR3 DNA reads TGTGCCAGCAGCTTCCTCCTCACCGGACAGGGGGGCTATGGCTACACCTTC.